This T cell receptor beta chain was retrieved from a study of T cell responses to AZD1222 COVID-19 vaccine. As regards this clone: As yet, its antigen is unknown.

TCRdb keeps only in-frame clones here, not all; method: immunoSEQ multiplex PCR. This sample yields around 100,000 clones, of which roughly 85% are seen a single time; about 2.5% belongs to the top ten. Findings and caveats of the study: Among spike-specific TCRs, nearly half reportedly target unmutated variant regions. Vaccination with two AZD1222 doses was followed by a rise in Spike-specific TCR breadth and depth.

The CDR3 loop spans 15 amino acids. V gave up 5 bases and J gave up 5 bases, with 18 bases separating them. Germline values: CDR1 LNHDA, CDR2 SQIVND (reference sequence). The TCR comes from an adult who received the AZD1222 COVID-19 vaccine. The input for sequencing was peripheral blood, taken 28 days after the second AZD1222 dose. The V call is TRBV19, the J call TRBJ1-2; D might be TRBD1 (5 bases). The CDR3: CASSGGSGGRYGYTF. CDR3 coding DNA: TGTGCCAGTAGTGGCGGGTCCGGGGGTCGATATGGCTACACCTTC.